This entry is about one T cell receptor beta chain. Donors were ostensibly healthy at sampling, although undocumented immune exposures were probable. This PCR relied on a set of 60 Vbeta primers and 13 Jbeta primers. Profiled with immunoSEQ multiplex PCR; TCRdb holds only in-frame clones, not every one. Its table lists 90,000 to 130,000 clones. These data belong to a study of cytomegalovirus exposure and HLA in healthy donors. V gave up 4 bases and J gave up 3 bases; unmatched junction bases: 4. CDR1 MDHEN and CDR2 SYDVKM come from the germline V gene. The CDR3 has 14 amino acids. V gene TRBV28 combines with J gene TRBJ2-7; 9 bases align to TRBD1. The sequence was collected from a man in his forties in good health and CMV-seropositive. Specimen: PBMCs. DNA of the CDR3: TGTGCCAGCAGTTGGGACAGGGACAACTACGAGCAGTACTTC. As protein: CASSWDRDNYEQYF.